Listed below are T cell receptor beta chains from one sample, sequenced in a study of response to subunit inactivated influenza vaccine. In TCRdb, the RT-PCR reads were re-called with MiXCR into one record per CDR3 protein. This table has approximately 480,000 distinct CDR3 sequences, approximately 11% appearing once. Sample: PBMCs from blood, taken roughly 47 days after vaccination. These receptors came from a man aged 50-60 years who received an inactivated influenza vaccine. CDR3s include the opening cysteine and the closing phenylalanine or tryptophan. The order of the fields is V gene, D gene, J gene, clone size, CDR3 DNA, CDR3 protein. A D gene is named only where the DNA matches it firmly. Clone size is stated in some rows and not others, as once, few, many or a class when expanded.

TRBV6-6	.	TRBJ2-7	few	TGTGCCAGCAGTTACTTGAGCTCCTACGAGCAGTACTTC	CASSYLSSYEQYF
TRBV4-1	TRBD1	TRBJ1-6	.	TGCGCCAGCAGCCAAGTCCGGGACAGCTCTTCACCCCTCCACTTT	CASSQVRDSSSPLHF
TRBV7-2	TRBD1	TRBJ2-1	.	TGTGCCAGCTGGGGACAGGGGGCAAATGAGCAGTTCTTC	CASWGQGANEQFF
TRBV18	TRBD2	TRBJ2-5	many	TGTGCCAGCTCATTGACTAGCGGGAGCGAGACCCAGTACTTC	CASSLTSGSETQYF
TRBV28	.	TRBJ1-5	.	TGTGCCAGCAGTTCTGACTCCTGGGTCTTGGGCAATCAGCCCCAGCATTTT	CASSSDSWVLGNQPQHF
TRBV10-1	.	TRBJ2-3	few	TGCGCCAGCAGTGAGACAGTGGTCCAGCGGGCAATGATGCGGGGCACAGATACGCAGTATTTT	CASSETVVQRAMMRGTDTQYF
TRBV11-2	.	TRBJ1-1	.	TGTGCCAGCAGCTTAGATAGGGTCCGCACTGAAGCTTTCTTT	CASSLDRVRTEAFF
TRBV27	TRBD1	TRBJ2-7	many	TGTGCCAGCAGCCGTCGGGACAGGGGCTCCTACGAGCAGTACTTC	CASSRRDRGSYEQYF
TRBV6-1	TRBD2	TRBJ2-1	.	TGTGCCAGCAGTCGGGGACTAGCGGGGGGGTATGAGCAGTTCTTC	CASSRGLAGGYEQFF
TRBV7-6	TRBD2	TRBJ2-1	few	TGTGCCAGCAGCCTAACCCTAGCGGGGAGCTCCTACAATGAGCAGTTCTTC	CASSLTLAGSSYNEQFF
TRBV20-1	TRBD2	TRBJ2-5	many	TGCAGTGCTGGGACTAGTCTGGGCCAAGAGACCCAGTACTTC	CSAGTSLGQETQYF
TRBV25-1	.	TRBJ2-2	.	TGTGCCAGGACCCCCGGGCCCCTCTGCTGGGCGCTGTTTTTT	CARTPGPLCWALFF
TRBV25-1	TRBD2	TRBJ2-5	.	TGTGCCAGCAGTGATAGCGGGAGGGCGGAGACCCAGTACTTC	CASSDSGRAETQYF
TRBV20-1	.	TRBJ2-1	.	TGCAGTGCTCCCAAACTTCAGGGGAATGAGCAGTTCTTC	CSAPKLQGNEQFF
TRBV5-1	TRBD1	TRBJ2-7	.	TGCGCCAGCAGCTTGGAAGGGACAGTCGAGCAGTACTTC	CASSLEGTVEQYF
TRBV7-2	TRBD2	TRBJ2-7	.	TGTGCCAGCAGCTTAGCCGGGCCTAGCGGACACTCCTACGAGCAGTACTTC	CASSLAGPSGHSYEQYF
TRBV7-2	TRBD1	TRBJ1-1	few	TGTGCCAGCAGCGTCGGGACAGTAGGAGAAGCTTTCTTT	CASSVGTVGEAFF
TRBV12-3/TRBV12-4	.	TRBJ2-3	many	TGTGCCAGCAGTTTATCCTTACGCACAGATACGCAGTATTTT	CASSLSLRTDTQYF
TRBV5-1	TRBD2	TRBJ2-1	few	TGCGCCAGCAGCTTGGCCGTGCTAGCGGGAGATGAGCAGTTCTTC	CASSLAVLAGDEQFF
TRBV20-1	TRBD1	TRBJ2-1	few	TGCAGTGCTAGGCCGACAGGGCGGAATGAGCAGTTCTTC	CSARPTGRNEQFF
TRBV15	.	TRBJ1-1	.	TGTGCCACCAGCAGCCTTCTCTGTGGCGCTGAAGCTTTCTTT	CATSSLLCGAEAFF
TRBV20-1	TRBD1	TRBJ1-1	few	TGCAGTGCTAGGGGGGACAGGGTTTCGAACACTGAAGCTTTCTTT	CSARGDRVSNTEAFF
TRBV11-2	.	TRBJ2-7	few	TGTGCCAGCAGCCTTAGGGGGATGGGCTACGAGCAGTACTTC	CASSLRGMGYEQYF
TRBV6-2/TRBV6-3	.	TRBJ1-5	few	TGTGCCAGCAGCGGGGCAGGGGTAGAAGGCAATCAGCCCCAGCATTTT	CASSGAGVEGNQPQHF
TRBV5-5	.	TRBJ1-2	few	TGTGCCAGCAGCTTATTCGGGACTCCCGGCTACACCTTC	CASSLFGTPGYTF
TRBV2	.	TRBJ1-5	.	TGTACCAGCAGTACCTTGGGCAATCAGCCCCAGCATTTT	CTSSTLGNQPQHF
TRBV29-1	TRBD1	TRBJ2-1	few	TGCAGCGTTGAAGATTGGACAGGGGCTCGTGATGAGCAGTTCTTC	CSVEDWTGARDEQFF
TRBV5-1	.	TRBJ2-2	many	TGCGCCAGCAGCACGACAGCGAACACCGGGGAGCTGTTTTTT	CASSTTANTGELFF
TRBV6-6	.	TRBJ2-1	few	TGTGCCAGCAGTTTTGCCCTGGGGGATGAGCAGTTCTTC	CASSFALGDEQFF
TRBV27	.	TRBJ2-7	many	TGTGCCAGCAGTCCACTTTTCTACGAGCAGTACTTC	CASSPLFYEQYF
TRBV28	.	TRBJ2-5	few	TGTGCCAGCAGTTCCCCGAACACTTTTTCGGGGCGGGCAGAGACCCAGTACTTC	CASSSPNTFSGRAETQYF
TRBV7-9	TRBD1	TRBJ2-1	.	TGTGCCAGCAGCTTAGTGGGCAGGGGGCGAAGGAATGAGCAGTTCTTC	CASSLVGRGRRNEQFF
TRBV20-1	.	TRBJ1-3	.	TGCAGTGCTAGAGAGGAAGCTGGAAACACCATATATTTT	CSAREEAGNTIYF
TRBV5-1	TRBD1	TRBJ2-7	few	TGCGCCAGGGGACCGGGACAGACCTACGAGCAGTACTTC	CARGPGQTYEQYF
TRBV5-6	.	TRBJ2-3	.	TGTGCCAGCAGCCCCGGTTCCACCACAGATACGCAGTATTTT	CASSPGSTTDTQYF
TRBV11-2	TRBD2	TRBJ2-1	few	TGTGCCAGCAGCTTAGTGGTTTCGGCTAGCGGGGGCCAATCCTACAATGAGCAGTTCTTC	CASSLVVSASGGQSYNEQFF
TRBV28	TRBD1	TRBJ1-1	.	TGTGCCAGCAGCCTACAGGGGGCTGGCACTGAAGCTTTCTTT	CASSLQGAGTEAFF
TRBV6-5	TRBD1	TRBJ2-1	few	TGTGCCAGCAGTTACCGGGACAGGGGGGACAATGAGCAGTTCTTC	CASSYRDRGDNEQFF
TRBV12-3/TRBV12-4	TRBD2	TRBJ2-1	.	TGTGCCAGCAGTGGACCGGGGGGGAAGCAGTTCTTC	CASSGPGGKQFF
TRBV12-3/TRBV12-4	TRBD2	TRBJ2-1	few	TGTGCCAGCAGTTTAGCTACTAGCGGGGGGGCCAGGGAGCAGTTCTTC	CASSLATSGGAREQFF
TRBV15	.	TRBJ2-1	.	TGTGCCACCAGTTTTACGGGGAGCTACAATGAGCAGTTCTTC	CATSFTGSYNEQFF
TRBV7-2	.	TRBJ2-7	many	TGTGCCAGCAGCTTATATGGCAGGCCTGAGTCCTACGAGCAGTACTTC	CASSLYGRPESYEQYF
TRBV27	TRBD1	TRBJ2-2	.	TGTGCCAGCAGTTCGAAGGGACAGGGGGGGTCCGGGGAGCTGTTTTTT	CASSSKGQGGSGELFF
TRBV24-1	.	TRBJ2-5	.	TGTGCCACCAGTTCCCGGATCCAAGAGACCCAGTACTTC	CATSSRIQETQYF
TRBV29-1	TRBD1	TRBJ1-1	many	TGCAGCGCCCAGCACGACAGGGGCACTGAAGCTTTCTTT	CSAQHDRGTEAFF
TRBV28	TRBD2	TRBJ2-7	few	TGTGCCAGCAGTCCCAGGACTAGCGGTTTATTTACCGAGCAGTACTTC	CASSPRTSGLFTEQYF
TRBV9	.	TRBJ2-2	.	TGTGCCAGCACCGAAAGTAACACCGGGGAGCTGTTTTTT	CASTESNTGELFF
TRBV29-1	TRBD1	TRBJ1-4	few	TGCAGCGTTGAAAAGCTGGACAGGGATGAAAAACTGTTTTTT	CSVEKLDRDEKLFF